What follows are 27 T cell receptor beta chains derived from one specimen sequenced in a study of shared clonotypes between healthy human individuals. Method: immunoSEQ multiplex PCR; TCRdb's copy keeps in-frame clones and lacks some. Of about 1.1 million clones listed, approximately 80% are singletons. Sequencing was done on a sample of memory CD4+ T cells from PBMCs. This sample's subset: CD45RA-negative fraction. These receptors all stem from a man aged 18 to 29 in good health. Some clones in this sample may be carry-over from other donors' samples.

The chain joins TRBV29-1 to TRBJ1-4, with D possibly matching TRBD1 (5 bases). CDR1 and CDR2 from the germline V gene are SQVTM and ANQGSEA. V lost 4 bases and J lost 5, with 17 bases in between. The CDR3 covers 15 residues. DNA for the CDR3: TGCAGCGTTGTGCCAGGAACGGGGCCAAATGAAAAACTGTTTTTT. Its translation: CSVVPGTGPNEKLFF.

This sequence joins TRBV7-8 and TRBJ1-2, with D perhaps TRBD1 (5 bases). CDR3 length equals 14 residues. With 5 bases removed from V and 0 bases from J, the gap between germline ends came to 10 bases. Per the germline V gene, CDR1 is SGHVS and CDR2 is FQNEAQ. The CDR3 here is CASSPKTANYGYTF. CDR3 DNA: TGTGCCAGCAGCCCCAAGACAGCTAACTATGGCTACACCTTC.

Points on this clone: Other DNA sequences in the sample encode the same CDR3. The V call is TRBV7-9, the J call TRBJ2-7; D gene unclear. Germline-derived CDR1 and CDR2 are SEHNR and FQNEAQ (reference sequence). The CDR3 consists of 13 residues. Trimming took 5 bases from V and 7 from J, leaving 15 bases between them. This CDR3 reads CASSRGRFGEQYF. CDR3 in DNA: TGTGCCAGCAGCCGAGGACGATTTGGGGAGCAGTACTTC.

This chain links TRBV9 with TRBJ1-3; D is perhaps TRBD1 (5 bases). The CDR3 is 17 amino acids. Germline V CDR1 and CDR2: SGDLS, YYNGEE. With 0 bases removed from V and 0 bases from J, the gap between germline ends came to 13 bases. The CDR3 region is CASSVAPEGSSGNTIYF. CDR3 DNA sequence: TGTGCCAGCAGCGTAGCTCCAGAGGGGAGCTCTGGAAACACCATATATTTT. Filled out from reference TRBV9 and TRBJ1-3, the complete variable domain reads DSGVTQTPKHLITATGQRVTLRCSPRSGDLSVYWYQQSLDQGLQFLIQYYNGEERAKGNILERFSAQQFPDLHSELNLSSLELGDSALYFCASSVAPEGSSGNTIYFGEGSWLTVV.

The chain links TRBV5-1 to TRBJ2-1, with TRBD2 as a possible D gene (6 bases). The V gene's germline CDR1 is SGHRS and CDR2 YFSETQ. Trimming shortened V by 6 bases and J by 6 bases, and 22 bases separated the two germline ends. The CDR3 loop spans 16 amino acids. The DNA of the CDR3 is TGCGCCAGCAATCCGACAACTAGCTTTGGCGTCAATGAGCAGTTCTTC. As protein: CASNPTTSFGVNEQFF. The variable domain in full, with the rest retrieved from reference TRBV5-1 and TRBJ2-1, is KAGVTQTPRYLIKTRGQQVTLSCSPISGHRSVSWYQQTPGQGLQFLFEYFSETQRNKGNFPGRFSGRQFSNSRSEMNVSTLELGDSALYLCASNPTTSFGVNEQFFGPGTRLTVL.

In DNA form, the CDR3 reads TGTGCCAGCAGTTTATATTACACCGGGGAGCTGTTTTTT. Amino acids: CASSLYYTGELFF. This sequence joins TRBV27 and TRBJ2-2; no clear D. The length of the CDR3 is 13 residues. Germline values: CDR1 MNHEY, CDR2 SMNVEV (reference sequence). The V end lost 1 base, the J end lost 3 bases, and 3 bases lay between the germline ends.

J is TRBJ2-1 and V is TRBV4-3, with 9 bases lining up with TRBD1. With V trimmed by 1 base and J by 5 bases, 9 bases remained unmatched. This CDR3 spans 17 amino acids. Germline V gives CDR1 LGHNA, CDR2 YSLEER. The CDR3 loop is CASSQGVRGQGHNEQFF. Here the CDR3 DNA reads TGCGCCAGCAGCCAAGGGGTTCGGGGACAGGGACACAATGAGCAGTTCTTC.

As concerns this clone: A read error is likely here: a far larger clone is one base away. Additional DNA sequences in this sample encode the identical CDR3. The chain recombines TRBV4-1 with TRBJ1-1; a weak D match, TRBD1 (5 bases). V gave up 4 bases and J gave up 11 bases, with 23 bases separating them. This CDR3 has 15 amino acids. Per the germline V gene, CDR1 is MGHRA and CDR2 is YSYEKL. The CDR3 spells CASSPPAQGIELAFF. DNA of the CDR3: TGCGCCAGCAGCCCGCCAGCGCAGGGTATTGAGCTGGCTTTCTTT.

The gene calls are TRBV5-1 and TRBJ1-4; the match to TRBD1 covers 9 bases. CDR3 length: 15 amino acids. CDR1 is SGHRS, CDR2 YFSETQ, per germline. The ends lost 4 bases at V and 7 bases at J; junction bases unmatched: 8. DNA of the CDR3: TGCGCCAGCAGCCCGGACGGGACAGGGCGTGAAAAACTGTTTTTT. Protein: CASSPDGTGREKLFF.

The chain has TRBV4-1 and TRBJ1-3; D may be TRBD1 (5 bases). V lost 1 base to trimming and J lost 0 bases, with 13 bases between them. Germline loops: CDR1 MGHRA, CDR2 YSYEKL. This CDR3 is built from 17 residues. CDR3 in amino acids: CASSQGLGGLSGNTIYF. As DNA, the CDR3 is TGCGCCAGCAGCCAAGGGCTGGGGGGTCTCTCTGGAAACACCATATATTTT.

The CDR3 here is CASSLVAGTVANEKLFF. Written as DNA, the CDR3 is TGTGCCAGCAGCTTAGTGGCGGGGACGGTGGCTAATGAAAAACTGTTTTTT. The gene calls are TRBV7-6 and TRBJ1-4, with D possibly TRBD1 on 5 matching bases. The CDR3 is 17 residues long. The V gene lost 1 base and the J gene lost 3 bases, with 15 bases spanning the gap. Germline lookup yields CDR1 SGHVS and CDR2 FNYEAQ.

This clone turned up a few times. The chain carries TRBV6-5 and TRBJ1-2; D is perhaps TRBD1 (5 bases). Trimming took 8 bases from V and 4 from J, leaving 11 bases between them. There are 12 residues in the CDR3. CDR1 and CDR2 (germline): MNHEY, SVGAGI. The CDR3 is CASFQGVYGYTF. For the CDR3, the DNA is TGTGCCAGCTTCCAGGGAGTCTATGGCTACACCTTC.

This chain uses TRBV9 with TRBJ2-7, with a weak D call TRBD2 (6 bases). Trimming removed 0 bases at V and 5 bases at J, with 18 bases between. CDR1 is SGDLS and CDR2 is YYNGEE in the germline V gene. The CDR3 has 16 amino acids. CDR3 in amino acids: CASSVGGGALPDEQYF. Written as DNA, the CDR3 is TGTGCCAGCAGCGTAGGAGGCGGGGCCCTCCCTGACGAGCAGTACTTC.

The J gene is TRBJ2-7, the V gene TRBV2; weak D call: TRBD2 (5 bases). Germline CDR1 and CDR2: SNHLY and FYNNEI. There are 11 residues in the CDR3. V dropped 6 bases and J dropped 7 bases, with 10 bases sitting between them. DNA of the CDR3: TGTGCCAGCAGCACGGACTTTGAGCAGTACTTC. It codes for CASSTDFEQYF.

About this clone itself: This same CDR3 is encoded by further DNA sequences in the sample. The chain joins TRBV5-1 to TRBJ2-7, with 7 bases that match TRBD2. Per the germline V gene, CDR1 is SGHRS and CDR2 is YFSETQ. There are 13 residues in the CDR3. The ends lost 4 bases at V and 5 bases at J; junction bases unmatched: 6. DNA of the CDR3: TGCGCCAGCAGCGGCGGGAGTGGAGACGAGCAGTACTTC. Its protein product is CASSGGSGDEQYF.

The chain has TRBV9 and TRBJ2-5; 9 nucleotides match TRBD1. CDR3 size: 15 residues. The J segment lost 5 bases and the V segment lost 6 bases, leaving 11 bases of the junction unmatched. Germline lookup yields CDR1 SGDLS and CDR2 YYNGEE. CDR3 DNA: TGTGCCAGCACCCCGAAGGGACAGGGTACGGAGACCCAGTACTTC. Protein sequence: CASTPKGQGTETQYF.

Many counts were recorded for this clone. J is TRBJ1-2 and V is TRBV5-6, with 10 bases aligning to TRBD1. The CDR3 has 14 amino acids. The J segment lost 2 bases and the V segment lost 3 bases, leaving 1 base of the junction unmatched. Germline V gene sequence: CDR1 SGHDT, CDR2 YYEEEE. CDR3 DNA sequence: TGTGCCAGCAGCTGGGACAGGGGAAACTATGGCTACACCTTC. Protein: CASSWDRGNYGYTF. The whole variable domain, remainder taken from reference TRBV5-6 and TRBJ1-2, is DAGVTQSPTHLIKTRGQQVTLRCSPKSGHDTVSWYQQALGQGPQFIFQYYEEEERQRGNFPDRFSGHQFPNYSSELNVNALLLGDSALYLCASSWDRGNYGYTFGSGTRLTVV.

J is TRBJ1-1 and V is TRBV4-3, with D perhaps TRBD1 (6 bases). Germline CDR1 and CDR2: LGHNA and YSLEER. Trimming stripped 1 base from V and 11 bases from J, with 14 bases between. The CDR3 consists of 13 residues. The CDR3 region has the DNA TGCGCCAGCAGCCAAGTCTACAGGGAGGCGGCTTTCTTT. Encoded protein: CASSQVYREAAFF.

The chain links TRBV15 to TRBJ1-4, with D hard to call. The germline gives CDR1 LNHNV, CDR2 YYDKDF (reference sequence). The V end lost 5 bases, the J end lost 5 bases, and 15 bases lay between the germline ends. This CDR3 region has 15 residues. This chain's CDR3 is CATSPLGQSNEKLFF. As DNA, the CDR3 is TGTGCCACCAGCCCCTTAGGGCAGTCGAATGAAAAACTGTTTTTT.

The CDR3 reads CASSEDGQGYNEQFF. CDR3 DNA: TGCGCCAGCAGCGAGGACGGACAGGGATACAATGAGCAGTTCTTC. The V gene is TRBV5-1, the J gene TRBJ2-1, with 8 nucleotides matching TRBD1. J gave up 4 bases and V 4 bases, and 7 bases lay outside the gene matches. Germline CDR1 SGHRS, CDR2 YFSETQ. This CDR3 contains 15 residues.

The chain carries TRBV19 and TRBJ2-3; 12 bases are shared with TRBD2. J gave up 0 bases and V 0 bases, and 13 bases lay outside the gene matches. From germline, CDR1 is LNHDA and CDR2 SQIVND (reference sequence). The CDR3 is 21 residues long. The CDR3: CASSIDSPSGRARISTDTQYF. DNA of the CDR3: TGTGCCAGTAGTATAGATTCCCCTAGCGGGAGGGCCAGGATTAGCACAGATACGCAGTATTTT.

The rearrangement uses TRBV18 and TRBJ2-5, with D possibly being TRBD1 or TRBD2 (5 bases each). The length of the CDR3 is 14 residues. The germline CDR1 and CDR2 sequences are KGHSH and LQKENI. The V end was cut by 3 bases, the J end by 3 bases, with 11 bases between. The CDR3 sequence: CASSPWDGEETQYF. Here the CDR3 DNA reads TGTGCCAGCTCACCTTGGGACGGGGAAGAGACCCAGTACTTC.

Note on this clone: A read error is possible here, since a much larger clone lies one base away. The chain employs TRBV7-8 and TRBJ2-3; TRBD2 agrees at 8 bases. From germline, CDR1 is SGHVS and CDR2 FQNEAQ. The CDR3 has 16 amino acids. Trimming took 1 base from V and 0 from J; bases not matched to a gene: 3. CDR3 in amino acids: CASSLVASGSTDTQYF. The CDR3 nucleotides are TGTGCCAGCAGCTTAGTGGCTAGCGGGAGCACAGATACGCAGTATTTT.

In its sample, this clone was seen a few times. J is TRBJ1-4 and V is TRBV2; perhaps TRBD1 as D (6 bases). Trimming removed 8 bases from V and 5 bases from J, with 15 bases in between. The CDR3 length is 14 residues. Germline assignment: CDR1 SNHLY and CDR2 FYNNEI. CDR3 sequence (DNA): TGTGCCAGCCAACCGACAGACAGGAATGAAAAACTGTTTTTT. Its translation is CASQPTDRNEKLFF.

The CDR3 DNA reads as TGTGCCAGCAGCTTCGGGACAGGGACCACAGATACGCAGTATTTT. Protein sequence: CASSFGTGTTDTQYF. The chain combines TRBV11-3 with TRBJ2-3, with TRBD1 matching 9 bases. Germline V gene lookup returns CDR1 SGHNT and CDR2 YENEEA. The CDR3 extends over 15 amino acids. The V and J ends lost 3 bases and 2 bases, in that order; junction bases with no gene match: 3.

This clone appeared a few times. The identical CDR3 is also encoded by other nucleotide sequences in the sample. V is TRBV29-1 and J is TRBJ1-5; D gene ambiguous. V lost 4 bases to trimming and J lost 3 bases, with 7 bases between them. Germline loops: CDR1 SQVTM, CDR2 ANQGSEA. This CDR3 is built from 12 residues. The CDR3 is CSVAGSNQPQHF. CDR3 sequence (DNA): TGCAGCGTTGCCGGCTCCAATCAGCCCCAGCATTTT.

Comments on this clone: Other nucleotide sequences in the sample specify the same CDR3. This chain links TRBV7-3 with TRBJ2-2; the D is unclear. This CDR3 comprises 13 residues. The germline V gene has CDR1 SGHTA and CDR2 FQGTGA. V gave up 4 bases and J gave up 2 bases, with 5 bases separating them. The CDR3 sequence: CASSSPNTGELFF. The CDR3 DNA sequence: TGTGCCAGCAGCTCACCAAACACCGGGGAGCTGTTTTTT.